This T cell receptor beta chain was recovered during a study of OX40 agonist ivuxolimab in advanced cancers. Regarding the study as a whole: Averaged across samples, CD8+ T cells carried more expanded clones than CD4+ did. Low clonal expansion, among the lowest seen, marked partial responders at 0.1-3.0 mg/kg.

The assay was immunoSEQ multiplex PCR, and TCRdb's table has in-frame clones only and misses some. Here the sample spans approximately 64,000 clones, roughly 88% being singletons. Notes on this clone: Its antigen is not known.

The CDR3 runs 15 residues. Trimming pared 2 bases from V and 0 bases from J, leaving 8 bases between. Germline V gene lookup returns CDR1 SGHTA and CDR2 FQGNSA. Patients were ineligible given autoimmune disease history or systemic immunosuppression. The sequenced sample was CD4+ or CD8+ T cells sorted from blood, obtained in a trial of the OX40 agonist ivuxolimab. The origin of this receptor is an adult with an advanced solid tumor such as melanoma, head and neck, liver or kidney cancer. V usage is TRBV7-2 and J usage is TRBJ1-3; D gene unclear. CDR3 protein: CASSLRATSGNTIYF. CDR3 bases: TGTGCCAGCAGCTTAAGGGCTACCTCTGGAAACACCATATATTTT.